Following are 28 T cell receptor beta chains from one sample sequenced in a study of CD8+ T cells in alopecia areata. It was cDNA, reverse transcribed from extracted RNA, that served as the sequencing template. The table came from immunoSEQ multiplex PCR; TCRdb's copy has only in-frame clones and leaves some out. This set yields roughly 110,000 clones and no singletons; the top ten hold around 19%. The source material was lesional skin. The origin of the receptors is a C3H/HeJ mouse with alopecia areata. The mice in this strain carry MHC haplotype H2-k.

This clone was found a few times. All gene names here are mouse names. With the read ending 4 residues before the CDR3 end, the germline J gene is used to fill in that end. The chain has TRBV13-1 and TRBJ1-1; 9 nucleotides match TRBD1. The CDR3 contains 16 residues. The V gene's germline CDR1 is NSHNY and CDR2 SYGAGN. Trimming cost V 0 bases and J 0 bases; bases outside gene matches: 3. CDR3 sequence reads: CASSDDTGGANTEVFF. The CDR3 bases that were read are TGTGCCAGCAGTGATGACACAGGGGGCGCAAACACA.

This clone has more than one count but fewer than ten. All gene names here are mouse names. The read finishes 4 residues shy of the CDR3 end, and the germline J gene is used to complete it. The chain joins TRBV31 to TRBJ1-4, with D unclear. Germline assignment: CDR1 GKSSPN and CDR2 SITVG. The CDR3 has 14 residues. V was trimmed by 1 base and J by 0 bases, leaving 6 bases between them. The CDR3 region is CAWSQRFSNERLFF. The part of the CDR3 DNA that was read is TGTGCCTGGAGTCAGCGGTTTTCCAACGAA.

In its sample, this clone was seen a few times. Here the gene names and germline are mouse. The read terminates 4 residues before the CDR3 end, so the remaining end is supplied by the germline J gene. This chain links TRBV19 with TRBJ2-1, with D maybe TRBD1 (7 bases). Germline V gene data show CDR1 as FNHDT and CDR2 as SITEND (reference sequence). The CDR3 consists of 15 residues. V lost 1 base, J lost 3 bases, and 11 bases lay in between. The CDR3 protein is CASSIRGDSYAEQFF. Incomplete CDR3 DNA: TGTGCCAGCAGTATAAGGGGGGACAGCTATGCT. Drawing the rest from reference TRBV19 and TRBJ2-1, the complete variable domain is GGIITQTPKFLIGQEGQKLTLKCQQNFNHDTMYWYRQDSGKGLRLIYYSITENDLQKGDLSEGYDASREKKSSFSLTVTSAQKNEMAVFLCASSIRGDSYAEQFFGPGTRLTVL.

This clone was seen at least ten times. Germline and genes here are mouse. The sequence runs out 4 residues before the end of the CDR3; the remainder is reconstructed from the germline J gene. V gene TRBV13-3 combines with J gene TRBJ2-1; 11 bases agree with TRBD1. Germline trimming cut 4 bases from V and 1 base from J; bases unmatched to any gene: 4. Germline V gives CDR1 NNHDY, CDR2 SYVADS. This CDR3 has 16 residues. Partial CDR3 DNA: TGTGCCAGCAGTTTGGACAGGGGGCCCAACTATGCT. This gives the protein CASSLDRGPNYA. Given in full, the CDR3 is CASSLDRGPNYAEQFF.

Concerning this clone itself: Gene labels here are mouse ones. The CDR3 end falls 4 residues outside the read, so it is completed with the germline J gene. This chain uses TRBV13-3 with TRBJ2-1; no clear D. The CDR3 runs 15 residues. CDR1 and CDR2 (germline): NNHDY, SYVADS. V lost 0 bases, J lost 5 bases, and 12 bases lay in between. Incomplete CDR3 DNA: TGTGCCAGCAGTGATGCAAACCCTGGCGATGCT. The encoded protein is CASSDANPGDA. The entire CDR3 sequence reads CASSDANPGDAEQFF.

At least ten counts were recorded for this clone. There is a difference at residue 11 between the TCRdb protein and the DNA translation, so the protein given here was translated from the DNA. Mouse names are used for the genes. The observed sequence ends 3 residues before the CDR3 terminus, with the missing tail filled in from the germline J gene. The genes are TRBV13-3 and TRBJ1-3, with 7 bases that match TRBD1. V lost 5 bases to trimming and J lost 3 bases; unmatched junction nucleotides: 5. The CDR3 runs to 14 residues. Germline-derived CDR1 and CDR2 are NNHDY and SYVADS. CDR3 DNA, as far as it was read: TGTGCCAGCAGCGACAGGGTTTTTGGAAATACG. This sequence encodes CASSDRVFGNT. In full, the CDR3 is CASSDRVFGNTLYF.

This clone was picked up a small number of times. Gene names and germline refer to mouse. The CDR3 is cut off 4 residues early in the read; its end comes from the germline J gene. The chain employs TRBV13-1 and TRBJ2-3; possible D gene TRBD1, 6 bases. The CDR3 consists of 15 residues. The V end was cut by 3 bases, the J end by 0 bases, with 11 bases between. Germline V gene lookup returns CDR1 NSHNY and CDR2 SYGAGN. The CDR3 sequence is CASSALQGSAETLYF. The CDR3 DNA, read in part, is TGTGCCAGCAGTGCGTTACAGGGTAGTGCAGAA.

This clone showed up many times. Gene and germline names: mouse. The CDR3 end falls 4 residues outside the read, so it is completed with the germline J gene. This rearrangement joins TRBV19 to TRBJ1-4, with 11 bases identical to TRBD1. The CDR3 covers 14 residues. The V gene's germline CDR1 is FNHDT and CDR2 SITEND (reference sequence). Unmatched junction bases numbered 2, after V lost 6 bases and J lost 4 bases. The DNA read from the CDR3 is TGTGCCAGCACCGGGACAGGGGGCAACGAA. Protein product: CASTGTGGNE. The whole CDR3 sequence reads CASTGTGGNERLFF.

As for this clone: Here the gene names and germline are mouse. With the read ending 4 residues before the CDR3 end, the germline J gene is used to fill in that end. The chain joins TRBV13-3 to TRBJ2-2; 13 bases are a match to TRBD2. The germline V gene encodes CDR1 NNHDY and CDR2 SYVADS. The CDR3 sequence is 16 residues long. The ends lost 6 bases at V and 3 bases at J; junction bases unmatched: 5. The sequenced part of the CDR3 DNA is TGTGCCAGCAAGGACTGGGGGGGCGCACACACCGGG. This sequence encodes CASKDWGGAHTG. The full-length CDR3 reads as CASKDWGGAHTGQLYF. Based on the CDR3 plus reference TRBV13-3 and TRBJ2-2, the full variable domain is EAAVTQSPRSKVAVTGGKVTLSCHQTNNHDYMYWYRQDTGHGLRLIHYSYVADSTEKGDIPDGYKASRPSQENFSLILELASLSQTAVYFCASKDWGGAHTGQLYFGEGSKLTVL.

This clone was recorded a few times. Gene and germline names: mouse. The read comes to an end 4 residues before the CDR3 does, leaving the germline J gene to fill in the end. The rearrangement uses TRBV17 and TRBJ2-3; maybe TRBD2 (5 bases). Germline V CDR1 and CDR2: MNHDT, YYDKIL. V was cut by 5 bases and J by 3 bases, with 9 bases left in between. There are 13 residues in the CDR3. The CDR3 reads CASSLGSAETLYF. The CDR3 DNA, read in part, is TGTGCTAGCAGTCTGGGATCGGCAGAA.

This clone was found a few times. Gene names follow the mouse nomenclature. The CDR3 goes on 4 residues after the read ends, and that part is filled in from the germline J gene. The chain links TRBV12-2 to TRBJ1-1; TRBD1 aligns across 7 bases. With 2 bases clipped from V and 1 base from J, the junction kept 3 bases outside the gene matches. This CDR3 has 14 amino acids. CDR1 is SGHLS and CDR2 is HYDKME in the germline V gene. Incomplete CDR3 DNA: TGTGCCAGCTCTCGGGGGACAGAAAACACA. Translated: CASSRGTENT. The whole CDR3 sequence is CASSRGTENTEVFF.

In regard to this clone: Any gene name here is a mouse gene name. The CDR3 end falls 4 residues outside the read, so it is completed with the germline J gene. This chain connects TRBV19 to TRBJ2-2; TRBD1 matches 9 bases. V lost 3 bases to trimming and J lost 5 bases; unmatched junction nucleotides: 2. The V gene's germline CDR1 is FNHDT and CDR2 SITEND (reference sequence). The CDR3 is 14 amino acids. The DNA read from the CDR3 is TGTGCCAGCAGTACGGGACAGGGAACCGGG. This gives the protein CASSTGQGTG. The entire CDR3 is CASSTGQGTGQLYF.

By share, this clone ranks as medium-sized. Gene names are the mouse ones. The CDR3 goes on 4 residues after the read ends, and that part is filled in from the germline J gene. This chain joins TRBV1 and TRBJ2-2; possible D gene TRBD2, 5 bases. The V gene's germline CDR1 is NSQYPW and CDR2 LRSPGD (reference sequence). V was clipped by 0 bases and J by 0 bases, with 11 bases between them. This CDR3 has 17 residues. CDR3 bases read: TGCACCTGCAGTGCAGATAGGCTACTGGCAAACACCGGG. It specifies CTCSADRLLANTG. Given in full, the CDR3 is CTCSADRLLANTGQLYF.

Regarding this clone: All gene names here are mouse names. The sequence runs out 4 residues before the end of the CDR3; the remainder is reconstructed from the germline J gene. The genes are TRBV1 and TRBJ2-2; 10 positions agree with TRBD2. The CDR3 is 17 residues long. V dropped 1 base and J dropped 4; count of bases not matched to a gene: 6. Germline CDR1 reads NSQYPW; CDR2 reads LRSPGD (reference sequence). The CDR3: CTCSAVGWGGVTGQLYF. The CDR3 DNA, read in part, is TGCACCTGCAGTGCAGTCGGCTGGGGGGGCGTCACCGGG.

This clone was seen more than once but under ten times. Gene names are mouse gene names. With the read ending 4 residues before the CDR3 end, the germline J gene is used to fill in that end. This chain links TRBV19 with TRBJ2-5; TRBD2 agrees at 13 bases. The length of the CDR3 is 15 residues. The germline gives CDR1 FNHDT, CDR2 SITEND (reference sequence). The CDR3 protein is CASSNGLGGRDTQYF. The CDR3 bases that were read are TGTGCCAGCAGTAACGGACTGGGGGGGCGAGAC. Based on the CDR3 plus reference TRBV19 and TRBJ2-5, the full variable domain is GGIITQTPKFLIGQEGQKLTLKCQQNFNHDTMYWYRQDSGKGLRLIYYSITENDLQKGDLSEGYDASREKKSSFSLTVTSAQKNEMAVFLCASSNGLGGRDTQYFGPGTRLLVL.

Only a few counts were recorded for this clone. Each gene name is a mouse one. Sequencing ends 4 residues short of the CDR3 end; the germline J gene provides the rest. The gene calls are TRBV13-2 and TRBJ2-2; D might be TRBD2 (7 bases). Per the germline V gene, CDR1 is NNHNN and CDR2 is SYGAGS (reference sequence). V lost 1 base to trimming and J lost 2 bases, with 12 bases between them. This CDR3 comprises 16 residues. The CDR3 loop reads CASGDLLGANTGQLYF. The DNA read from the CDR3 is TGTGCCAGCGGTGATCTCCTGGGGGCGAACACCGGG.

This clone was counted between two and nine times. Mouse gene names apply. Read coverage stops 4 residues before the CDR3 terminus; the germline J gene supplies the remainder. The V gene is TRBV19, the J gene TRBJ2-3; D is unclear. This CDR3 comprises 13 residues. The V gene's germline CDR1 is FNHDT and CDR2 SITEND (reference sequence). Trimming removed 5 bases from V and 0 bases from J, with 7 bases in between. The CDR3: CASRETSAETLYF. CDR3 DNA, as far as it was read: TGTGCCAGCAGAGAAACTAGTGCAGAA.

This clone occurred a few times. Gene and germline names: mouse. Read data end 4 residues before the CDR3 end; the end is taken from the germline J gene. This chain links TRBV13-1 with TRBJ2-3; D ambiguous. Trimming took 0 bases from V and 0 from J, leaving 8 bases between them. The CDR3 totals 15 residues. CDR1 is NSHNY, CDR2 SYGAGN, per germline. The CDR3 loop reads CASSDAATSAETLYF. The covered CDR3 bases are TGTGCCAGCAGTGATGCTGCAACTAGTGCAGAA.

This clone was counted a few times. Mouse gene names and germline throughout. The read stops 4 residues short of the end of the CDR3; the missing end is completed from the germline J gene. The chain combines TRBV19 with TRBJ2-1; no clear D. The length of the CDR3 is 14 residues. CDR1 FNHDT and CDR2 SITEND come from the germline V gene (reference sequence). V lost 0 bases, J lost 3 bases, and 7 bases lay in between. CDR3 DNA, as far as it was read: TGTGCCAGCAGTATAGGCAGGCCCTATGCT. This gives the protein CASSIGRPYA. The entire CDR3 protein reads CASSIGRPYAEQFF.

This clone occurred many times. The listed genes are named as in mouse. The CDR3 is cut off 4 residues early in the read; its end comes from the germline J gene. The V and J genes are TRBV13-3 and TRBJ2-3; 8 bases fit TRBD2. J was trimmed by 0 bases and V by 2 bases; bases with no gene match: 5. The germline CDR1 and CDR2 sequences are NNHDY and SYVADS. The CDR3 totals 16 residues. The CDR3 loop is CASSEEGGRSAETLYF. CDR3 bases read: TGTGCCAGCAGTGAGGAGGGGGGGCGGAGTGCAGAA.

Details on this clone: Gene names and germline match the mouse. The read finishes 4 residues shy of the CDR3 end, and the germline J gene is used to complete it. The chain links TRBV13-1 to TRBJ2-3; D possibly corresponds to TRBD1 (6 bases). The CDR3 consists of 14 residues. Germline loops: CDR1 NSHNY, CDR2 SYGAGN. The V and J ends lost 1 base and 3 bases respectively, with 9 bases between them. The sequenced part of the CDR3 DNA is TGTGCCAGCAGTGATCCCGACAGGGCAGAA. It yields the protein CASSDPDRAE. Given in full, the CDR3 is CASSDPDRAETLYF.

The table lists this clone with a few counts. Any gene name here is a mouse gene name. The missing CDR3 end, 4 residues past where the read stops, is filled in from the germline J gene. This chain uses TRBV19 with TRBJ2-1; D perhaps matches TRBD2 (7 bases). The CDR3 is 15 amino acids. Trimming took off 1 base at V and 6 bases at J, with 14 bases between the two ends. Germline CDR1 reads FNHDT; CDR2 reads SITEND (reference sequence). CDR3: CASSIKGGAGAEQFF. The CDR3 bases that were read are TGTGCCAGCAGTATAAAGGGGGGCGCTGGTGCT.

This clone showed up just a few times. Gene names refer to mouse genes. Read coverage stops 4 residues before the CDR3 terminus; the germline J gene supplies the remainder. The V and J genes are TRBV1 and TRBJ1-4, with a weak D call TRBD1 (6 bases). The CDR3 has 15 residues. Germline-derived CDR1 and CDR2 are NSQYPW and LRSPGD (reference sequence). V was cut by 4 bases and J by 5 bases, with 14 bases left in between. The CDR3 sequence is CTCSGSGTINERLFF. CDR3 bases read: TGCACCTGCAGTGGTTCCGGGACAATTAACGAA.

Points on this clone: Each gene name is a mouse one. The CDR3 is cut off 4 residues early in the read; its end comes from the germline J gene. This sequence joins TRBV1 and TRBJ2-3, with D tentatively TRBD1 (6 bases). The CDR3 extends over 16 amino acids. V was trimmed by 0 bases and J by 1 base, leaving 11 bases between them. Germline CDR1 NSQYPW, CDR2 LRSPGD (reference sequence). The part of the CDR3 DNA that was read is TGCACCTGCAGTGCAGATGCAGGGGTGGGTGCAGAA. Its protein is CTCSADAGVGAE. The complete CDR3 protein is CTCSADAGVGAETLYF.

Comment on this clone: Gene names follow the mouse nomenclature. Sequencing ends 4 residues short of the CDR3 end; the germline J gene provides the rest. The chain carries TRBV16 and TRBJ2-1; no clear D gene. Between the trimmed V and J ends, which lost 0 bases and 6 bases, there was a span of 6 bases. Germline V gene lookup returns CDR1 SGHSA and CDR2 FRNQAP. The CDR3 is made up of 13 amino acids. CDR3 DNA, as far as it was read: TGTGCAAGCAGCTTAGATCCCTTTGCT. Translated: CASSLDPFA. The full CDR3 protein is CASSLDPFAEQFF.

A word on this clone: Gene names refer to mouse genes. The sequenced part of the CDR3 DNA is TGTGCCAGCACCTCGACAGGGAACTAT. Translating gives CASTSTGNY. In full, the CDR3 reads CASTSTGNYEQYF. This rearrangement joins TRBV13-3 to TRBJ2-7, with 7 bases matching TRBD1. The CDR3 end is not reached by the read, which stops 4 residues before it; the germline J gene fills it in. This CDR3 is 13 amino acids long. V was pared by 6 bases and J by 3 bases, with 6 bases of the junction left unmatched. Germline V gives CDR1 NNHDY, CDR2 SYVADS.

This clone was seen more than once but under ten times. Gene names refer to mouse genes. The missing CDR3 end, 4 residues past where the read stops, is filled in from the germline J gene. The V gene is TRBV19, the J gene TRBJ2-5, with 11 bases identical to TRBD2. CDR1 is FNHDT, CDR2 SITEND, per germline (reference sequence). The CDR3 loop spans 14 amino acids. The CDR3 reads CASSIRDWGDTQYF. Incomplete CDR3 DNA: TGTGCCAGCAGTATCCGGGACTGGGGGGAC.

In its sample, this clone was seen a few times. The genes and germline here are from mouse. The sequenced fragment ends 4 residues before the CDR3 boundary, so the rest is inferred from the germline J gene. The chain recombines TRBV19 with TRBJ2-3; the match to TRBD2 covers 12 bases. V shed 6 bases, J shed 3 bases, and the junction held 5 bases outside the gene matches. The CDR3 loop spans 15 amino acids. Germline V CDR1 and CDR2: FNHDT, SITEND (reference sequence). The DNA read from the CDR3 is TGTGCCAGCACCGCCGGGACTGGGGGGGCAGAA. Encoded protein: CASTAGTGGAE. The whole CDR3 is CASTAGTGGAETLYF.